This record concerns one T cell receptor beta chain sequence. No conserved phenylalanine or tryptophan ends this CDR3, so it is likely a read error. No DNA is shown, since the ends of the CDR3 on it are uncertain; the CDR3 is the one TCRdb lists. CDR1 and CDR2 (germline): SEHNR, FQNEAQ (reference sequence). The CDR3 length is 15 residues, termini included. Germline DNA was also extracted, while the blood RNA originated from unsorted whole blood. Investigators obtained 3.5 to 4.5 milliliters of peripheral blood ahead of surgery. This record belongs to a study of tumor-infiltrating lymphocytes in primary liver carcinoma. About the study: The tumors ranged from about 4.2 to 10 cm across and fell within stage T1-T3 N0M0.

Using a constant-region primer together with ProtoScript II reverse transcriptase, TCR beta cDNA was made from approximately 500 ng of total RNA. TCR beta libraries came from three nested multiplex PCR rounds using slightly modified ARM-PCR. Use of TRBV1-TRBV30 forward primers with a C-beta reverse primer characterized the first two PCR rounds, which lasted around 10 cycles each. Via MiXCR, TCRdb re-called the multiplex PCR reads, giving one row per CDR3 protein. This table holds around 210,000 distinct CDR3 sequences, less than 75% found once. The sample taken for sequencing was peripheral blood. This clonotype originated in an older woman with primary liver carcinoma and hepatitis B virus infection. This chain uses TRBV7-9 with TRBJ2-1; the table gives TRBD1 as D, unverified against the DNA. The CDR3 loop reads CASSLAGEGTGLREL.